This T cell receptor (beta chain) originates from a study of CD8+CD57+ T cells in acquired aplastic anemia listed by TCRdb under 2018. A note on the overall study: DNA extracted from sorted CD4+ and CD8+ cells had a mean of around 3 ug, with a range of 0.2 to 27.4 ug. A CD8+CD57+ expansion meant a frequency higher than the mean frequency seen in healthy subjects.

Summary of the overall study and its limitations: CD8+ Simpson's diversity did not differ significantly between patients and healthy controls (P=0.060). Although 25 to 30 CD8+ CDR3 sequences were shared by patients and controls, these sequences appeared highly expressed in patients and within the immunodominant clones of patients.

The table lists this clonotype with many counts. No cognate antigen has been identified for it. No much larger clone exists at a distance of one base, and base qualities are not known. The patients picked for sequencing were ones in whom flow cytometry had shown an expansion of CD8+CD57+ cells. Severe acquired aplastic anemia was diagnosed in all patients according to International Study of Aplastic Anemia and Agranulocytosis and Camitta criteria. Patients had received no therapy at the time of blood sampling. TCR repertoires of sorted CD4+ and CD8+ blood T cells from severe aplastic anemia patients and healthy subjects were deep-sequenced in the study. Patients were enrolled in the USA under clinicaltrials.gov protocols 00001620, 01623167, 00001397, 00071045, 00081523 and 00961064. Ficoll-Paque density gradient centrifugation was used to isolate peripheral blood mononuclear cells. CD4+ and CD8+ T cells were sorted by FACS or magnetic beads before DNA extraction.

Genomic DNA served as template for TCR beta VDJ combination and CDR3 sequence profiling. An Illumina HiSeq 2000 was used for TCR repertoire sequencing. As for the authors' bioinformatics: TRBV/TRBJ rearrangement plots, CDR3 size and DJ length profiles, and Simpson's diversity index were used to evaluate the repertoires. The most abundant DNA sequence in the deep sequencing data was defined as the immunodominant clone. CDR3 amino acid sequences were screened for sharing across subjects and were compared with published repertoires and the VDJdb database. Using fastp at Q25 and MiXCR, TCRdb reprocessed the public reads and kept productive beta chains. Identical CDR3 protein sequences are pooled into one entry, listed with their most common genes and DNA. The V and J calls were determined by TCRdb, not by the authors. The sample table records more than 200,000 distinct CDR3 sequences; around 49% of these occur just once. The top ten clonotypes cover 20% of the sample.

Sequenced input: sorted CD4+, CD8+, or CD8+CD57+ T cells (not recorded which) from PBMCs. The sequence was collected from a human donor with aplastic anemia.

Here is the DNA: TGTGCCAGCAGCCCCCCTAGGTGGGGGAATGAGCAGTTCTTC. The resulting protein is CASSPPRWGNEQFF. Rearrangement joined TRBV7-2 to TRBJ2-1; the D gene is perhaps TRBD1 or TRBD2, each of them matching over 5 bases. The germline V gene supplies CDR1 SGHTA and CDR2 FQGNSA. CDR3 length: 14 amino acids, cysteine to phenylalanine. Only CDR3 DNA is held: 42 bases, read in frame from base 1. Relative to germline, V is 5 bases shorter and J is 7 bases shorter, with 15 bases between their ends.